A selection of T cell receptor beta chains follows, all from one sample in a study of blood T cell repertoires in COVID-19. Some clones are missing from TCRdb's copy, which holds only in-frame ones; the method was immunoSEQ multiplex PCR. The sample shows 150,000 or so clones, about nine tenths of them seen only once. Sequenced: peripheral blood. Receptors were obtained from a woman in her sixties or seventies with acute or convalescent COVID-19. CDR3s include the opening cysteine and the closing phenylalanine or tryptophan. Fields, in order: J gene, V gene, CDR3 length, clone size, D gene, CDR3 protein, CDR3 DNA. The D gene is left open where the match is weak. Size is omitted from some rows. Given values are once, few, many or a class for expanded clones.

J gene: TRBJ2-4; V gene: TRBV28; CDR3 length: 17; clone size: -; D gene: TRBD1; CDR3 protein: CASSSHRGLGAKNIQYF; CDR3 DNA: TGTGCCAGCAGTTCTCACAGGGGGCTTGGGGCCAAAAACATTCAGTACTTC
J gene: TRBJ2-7; V gene: TRBV15; CDR3 length: 16; clone size: -; D gene: -; CDR3 protein: CATSRAANRARGEQYF; CDR3 DNA: TGTGCCACCAGCAGAGCGGCTAACAGGGCGAGAGGCGAGCAGTACTTC
J gene: TRBJ1-2; V gene: TRBV11-2; CDR3 length: 14; clone size: -; D gene: -; CDR3 protein: CASSLASGRGGYTF; CDR3 DNA: TGTGCCAGCAGCTTAGCCAGTGGGAGAGGGGGCTACACCTTC
J gene: TRBJ1-4; V gene: TRBV4-2; CDR3 length: 14; clone size: few; D gene: -; CDR3 protein: CASSQDKGNEKLFF; CDR3 DNA: TGTGCCAGCAGCCAGGACAAGGGTAATGAAAAACTGTTTTTT
J gene: TRBJ2-3; V gene: TRBV19; CDR3 length: 15; clone size: -; D gene: TRBD2; CDR3 protein: CATGTSGSQTDTQYF; CDR3 DNA: TGTGCCACCGGGACTAGCGGGAGTCAGACAGATACGCAGTATTTT
J gene: TRBJ1-4; V gene: TRBV5-6; CDR3 length: 14; clone size: -; D gene: -; CDR3 protein: CASSFYQGGEKLFF; CDR3 DNA: TGTGCCAGCAGCTTCTATCAGGGTGGGGAAAAACTGTTTTTT
J gene: TRBJ1-2; V gene: TRBV28; CDR3 length: 13; clone size: -; D gene: -; CDR3 protein: CASSLLTNYGYTF; CDR3 DNA: TGTGCCAGCAGTTTACTGACAAACTATGGCTACACCTTC
J gene: TRBJ2-1; V gene: TRBV6-5; CDR3 length: 15; clone size: once; D gene: TRBD2; CDR3 protein: CASSYGGGLVDEQFF; CDR3 DNA: TGTGCCAGCAGTTACGGTGGGGGACTAGTCGATGAGCAGTTCTTC
J gene: TRBJ2-3; V gene: TRBV29-1; CDR3 length: 13; clone size: -; D gene: TRBD1; CDR3 protein: CSVEGQGGDTQYF; CDR3 DNA: TGCAGCGTTGAAGGACAGGGGGGGGATACGCAGTATTTT
J gene: TRBJ1-6; V gene: TRBV6-5; CDR3 length: 14; clone size: -; D gene: -; CDR3 protein: CASTGGIHNSPLHF; CDR3 DNA: TGTGCCAGCACGGGGGGAATACATAATTCACCCCTCCACTTT
J gene: TRBJ2-4; V gene: TRBV7-3; CDR3 length: 14; clone size: -; D gene: -; CDR3 protein: CASSSGPGGSIQYF; CDR3 DNA: TGTGCCAGCAGCTCCGGTCCAGGGGGGTCCATTCAGTACTTC
J gene: TRBJ2-5; V gene: TRBV7-9; CDR3 length: 19; clone size: -; D gene: TRBD2; CDR3 protein: CASSLRQGLLAGGLETQYF; CDR3 DNA: TGTGCCAGCAGCCTACGACAGGGTTTGCTAGCGGGAGGGCTGGAGACCCAGTACTTC
J gene: TRBJ1-3; V gene: TRBV9; CDR3 length: 14; clone size: -; D gene: -; CDR3 protein: CASSVSRSGNTIYF; CDR3 DNA: TGTGCCAGCAGCGTGTCCCGCTCTGGAAACACCATATATTTT
J gene: TRBJ2-7; V gene: TRBV5-4; CDR3 length: 14; clone size: -; D gene: -; CDR3 protein: CASSLGGASYEQYF; CDR3 DNA: TGTGCCAGCAGCTTGGGCGGTGCCTCCTACGAGCAGTACTTC
J gene: TRBJ2-7; V gene: TRBV28; CDR3 length: 16; clone size: -; D gene: -; CDR3 protein: CASSLAGDGGTYEQYF; CDR3 DNA: TGTGCCAGCAGTTTAGCCGGGGATGGAGGGACCTACGAGCAGTACTTC
J gene: TRBJ2-7; V gene: TRBV30; CDR3 length: 15; clone size: -; D gene: TRBD2; CDR3 protein: CAWDPWGGSGYEQYF; CDR3 DNA: TGTGCCTGGGATCCGTGGGGCGGGAGTGGTTACGAGCAGTACTTC
J gene: TRBJ1-2; V gene: TRBV28; CDR3 length: 15; clone size: -; D gene: TRBD1; CDR3 protein: CASSAGGQGWYGYTF; CDR3 DNA: TGTGCCAGCAGTGCCGGGGGACAGGGGTGGTATGGCTACACCTTC
J gene: TRBJ1-1; V gene: TRBV6-5; CDR3 length: 14; clone size: -; D gene: TRBD1; CDR3 protein: CASLLQGRRTEAFF; CDR3 DNA: TGTGCCAGCCTTTTACAGGGGCGCAGGACTGAAGCTTTCTTT
J gene: TRBJ1-2; V gene: TRBV5-6; CDR3 length: 15; clone size: -; D gene: TRBD1; CDR3 protein: CASSPGQGLNYGYTF; CDR3 DNA: TGTGCCAGCAGCCCTGGACAGGGATTGAACTATGGCTACACCTTC
J gene: TRBJ1-3; V gene: TRBV11-2; CDR3 length: 15; clone size: -; D gene: TRBD1; CDR3 protein: CASSPDRVPGNTIYF; CDR3 DNA: TGTGCCAGCAGCCCTGACAGGGTGCCTGGAAACACCATATATTTT
J gene: TRBJ1-2; V gene: TRBV5-4; CDR3 length: 16; clone size: -; D gene: -; CDR3 protein: CASSYVPGQPTGGYTF; CDR3 DNA: TGTGCCAGCAGCTATGTCCCGGGACAACCAACGGGAGGCTACACCTTC
J gene: TRBJ2-7; V gene: TRBV5-1; CDR3 length: 12; clone size: -; D gene: -; CDR3 protein: CASSLLNYEQYF; CDR3 DNA: TGCGCCAGTAGCCTCCTAAACTACGAGCAGTACTTC
J gene: TRBJ2-7; V gene: TRBV19; CDR3 length: 15; clone size: -; D gene: -; CDR3 protein: CASSSRQGGTREQYF; CDR3 DNA: TGTGCCAGTAGTTCTAGACAGGGAGGTACACGGGAGCAGTACTTC
J gene: TRBJ1-2; V gene: TRBV19; CDR3 length: 13; clone size: -; D gene: -; CDR3 protein: CASLSLLWGGYTF; CDR3 DNA: TGTGCCAGTTTGAGCCTTTTATGGGGCGGCTACACCTTC
J gene: TRBJ1-1; V gene: TRBV7-8; CDR3 length: 14; clone size: -; D gene: TRBD1; CDR3 protein: CASSPDRVVTEAFF; CDR3 DNA: TGTGCCAGCAGCCCGGACAGGGTGGTCACTGAAGCTTTCTTT
J gene: TRBJ1-4; V gene: TRBV9; CDR3 length: 16; clone size: -; D gene: TRBD1; CDR3 protein: CASSAGTGRTNEKLFF; CDR3 DNA: TGTGCCAGCAGCGCCGGGACAGGGAGAACTAATGAAAAACTGTTTTTT
J gene: TRBJ2-7; V gene: TRBV9; CDR3 length: 14; clone size: -; D gene: -; CDR3 protein: CASSPLGTSYEQYF; CDR3 DNA: TGTGCCAGCAGCCCCCTCGGGACATCTTACGAGCAGTACTTC
J gene: TRBJ1-1; V gene: TRBV4-1; CDR3 length: 16; clone size: -; D gene: -; CDR3 protein: CASSQDRGRMNTEAFF; CDR3 DNA: TGCGCCAGCAGCCAAGATCGGGGTCGGATGAACACTGAAGCTTTCTTT
J gene: TRBJ2-3; V gene: TRBV19; CDR3 length: 13; clone size: -; D gene: TRBD2; CDR3 protein: CASNQRGPDTQYF; CDR3 DNA: TGTGCCAGTAATCAGCGGGGTCCAGATACGCAGTATTTT
J gene: TRBJ2-3; V gene: TRBV7-2; CDR3 length: 16; clone size: -; D gene: -; CDR3 protein: CASSYWGGLGTDTQYF; CDR3 DNA: TGTGCCAGCAGCTATTGGGGGGGGCTGGGCACAGATACGCAGTATTTT
J gene: TRBJ2-5; V gene: TRBV5-6; CDR3 length: 12; clone size: once; D gene: -; CDR3 protein: CASSIGRETQYF; CDR3 DNA: TGTGCCAGCAGTATTGGGAGAGAGACCCAGTACTTC
J gene: TRBJ1-2; V gene: TRBV3-1/TRBV3-2; CDR3 length: 14; clone size: -; D gene: -; CDR3 protein: CASSQGAGAYGYTF; CDR3 DNA: TGTGCCAGCAGCCAAGGTGCAGGGGCCTATGGCTACACCTTC
J gene: TRBJ2-1; V gene: TRBV7-8; CDR3 length: 15; clone size: -; D gene: -; CDR3 protein: CASSLGVGRYNEQFF; CDR3 DNA: TGTGCCAGCAGCTTAGGAGTTGGGCGATACAATGAGCAGTTCTTC
J gene: TRBJ2-3; V gene: TRBV11-3; CDR3 length: 13; clone size: -; D gene: -; CDR3 protein: CASSSLAADTQYF; CDR3 DNA: TGTGCCAGCAGCTCGCTAGCAGCAGATACGCAGTATTTT
J gene: TRBJ2-2; V gene: TRBV7-3; CDR3 length: 16; clone size: -; D gene: TRBD2; CDR3 protein: CASSAGLAEDAGELFF; CDR3 DNA: TGTGCCAGCAGCGCGGGACTAGCGGAGGATGCCGGGGAGCTGTTTTTT
J gene: TRBJ1-5; V gene: TRBV7-2; CDR3 length: 16; clone size: -; D gene: TRBD1; CDR3 protein: CASSLDRVYSNQPQHF; CDR3 DNA: TGTGCCAGCAGCTTGGACAGGGTATATAGCAATCAGCCCCAGCATTTT
J gene: TRBJ2-6; V gene: TRBV9; CDR3 length: 17; clone size: -; D gene: -; CDR3 protein: CASSSTGQPPGANVLTF; CDR3 DNA: TGTGCCAGCAGCAGTACAGGACAGCCCCCCGGGGCCAACGTCCTGACTTTC
J gene: TRBJ1-1; V gene: TRBV12-5; CDR3 length: 13; clone size: -; D gene: -; CDR3 protein: CASGLAAGTEAFF; CDR3 DNA: TGTGCTAGTGGACTAGCAGCCGGCACTGAAGCTTTCTTT
J gene: TRBJ1-5; V gene: TRBV2; CDR3 length: 16; clone size: -; D gene: -; CDR3 protein: CASSDRQGLSNQPQHF; CDR3 DNA: TGTGCCAGCAGTGATAGGCAGGGCTTAAGCAATCAGCCCCAGCATTTT
J gene: TRBJ1-3; V gene: TRBV5-1; CDR3 length: 14; clone size: -; D gene: -; CDR3 protein: CASSLSGDGNTIYF; CDR3 DNA: TGCGCCAGCAGCTTGTCAGGGGATGGAAACACCATATATTTT
J gene: TRBJ2-1; V gene: TRBV6-1; CDR3 length: 17; clone size: -; D gene: TRBD1; CDR3 protein: CASSDSRQGSSYNEQFF; CDR3 DNA: TGTGCCAGCAGTGATTCCCGACAGGGGAGCTCCTACAATGAGCAGTTCTTC
J gene: TRBJ1-1; V gene: TRBV6-5; CDR3 length: 14; clone size: -; D gene: -; CDR3 protein: CASSLDGQNTEAFF; CDR3 DNA: TGTGCCAGCAGCCTGGACGGACAGAACACTGAAGCTTTCTTT
J gene: TRBJ1-1; V gene: TRBV6-5; CDR3 length: 15; clone size: -; D gene: -; CDR3 protein: CASSPVQGRGTEAFF; CDR3 DNA: TGTGCCAGCAGCCCCGTTCAAGGGAGGGGCACTGAAGCTTTCTTT
J gene: TRBJ2-7; V gene: TRBV4-1; CDR3 length: 14; clone size: -; D gene: TRBD1; CDR3 protein: CASSHTQGANEQYF; CDR3 DNA: TGCGCCAGCAGCCATACCCAGGGGGCTAACGAGCAGTACTTC
J gene: TRBJ1-1; V gene: TRBV5-6; CDR3 length: 13; clone size: -; D gene: TRBD1; CDR3 protein: CASRGQGVGEAFF; CDR3 DNA: TGTGCCAGCAGAGGACAGGGGGTGGGTGAAGCTTTCTTT
J gene: TRBJ2-7; V gene: TRBV7-2; CDR3 length: 15; clone size: -; D gene: -; CDR3 protein: CASLPETSTNVEQYF; CDR3 DNA: TGTGCCAGCCTTCCCGAGACTAGTACGAATGTAGAGCAGTACTTC
J gene: TRBJ2-7; V gene: TRBV2; CDR3 length: 14; clone size: -; D gene: TRBD1; CDR3 protein: CANKPGQGPYEQYF; CDR3 DNA: TGTGCCAATAAACCGGGACAGGGACCCTACGAGCAGTACTTC
J gene: TRBJ2-1; V gene: TRBV7-9; CDR3 length: 17; clone size: -; D gene: TRBD2; CDR3 protein: CASREGLAGASYNEQFF; CDR3 DNA: TGTGCCAGCAGGGAGGGACTAGCGGGAGCCTCCTACAATGAGCAGTTCTTC
J gene: TRBJ2-7; V gene: TRBV28; CDR3 length: 11; clone size: once; D gene: -; CDR3 protein: CASGSSYEQYF; CDR3 DNA: TGTGCCAGCGGGAGCTCATACGAGCAGTACTTC
J gene: TRBJ2-7; V gene: TRBV19; CDR3 length: 13; clone size: -; D gene: -; CDR3 protein: CASSIRVSYEQYF; CDR3 DNA: TGTGCCAGTAGTATCCGGGTTTCCTACGAGCAGTACTTC
J gene: TRBJ1-5; V gene: TRBV24-1; CDR3 length: 14; clone size: -; D gene: TRBD1; CDR3 protein: CATQGQGWDQPQHF; CDR3 DNA: TGTGCCACCCAAGGACAGGGATGGGATCAGCCCCAGCATTTT
J gene: TRBJ2-2; V gene: TRBV18; CDR3 length: 14; clone size: -; D gene: -; CDR3 protein: CASSRTGNTGELFF; CDR3 DNA: TGTGCCAGCTCACGAACAGGGAACACCGGGGAGCTGTTTTTT
J gene: TRBJ1-3; V gene: TRBV10-3; CDR3 length: 13; clone size: -; D gene: -; CDR3 protein: CAISAGSGNTIYF; CDR3 DNA: TGTGCCATCAGTGCAGGCTCTGGAAACACCATATATTTT
J gene: TRBJ1-1; V gene: TRBV30; CDR3 length: 13; clone size: -; D gene: -; CDR3 protein: CAWSVHVNTEAFF; CDR3 DNA: TGTGCCTGGAGTGTACACGTGAACACTGAAGCTTTCTTT
J gene: TRBJ2-5; V gene: TRBV7-2; CDR3 length: 17; clone size: -; D gene: TRBD2; CDR3 protein: CASSLGLAGGPWETQYF; CDR3 DNA: TGTGCCAGCAGCCTGGGACTAGCGGGAGGGCCGTGGGAGACCCAGTACTTC
J gene: TRBJ1-6; V gene: TRBV5-8; CDR3 length: 15; clone size: -; D gene: -; CDR3 protein: CASSLEGGLHSPLHF; CDR3 DNA: TGTGCCAGCAGCTTGGAGGGCGGACTGCATTCACCCCTCCACTTT
J gene: TRBJ1-2; V gene: TRBV3-1/TRBV3-2; CDR3 length: 13; clone size: -; D gene: -; CDR3 protein: CASSLGGDYGYTF; CDR3 DNA: TGTGCCAGCAGCCTGGGAGGGGACTATGGCTACACCTTC
J gene: TRBJ1-6; V gene: TRBV7-9; CDR3 length: 14; clone size: -; D gene: -; CDR3 protein: CASSPGDYNSPLHF; CDR3 DNA: TGTGCCAGCAGCCCAGGGGACTATAATTCACCCCTCCACTTT
J gene: TRBJ2-1; V gene: TRBV7-2; CDR3 length: 14; clone size: -; D gene: -; CDR3 protein: CASSLSSSVNEQFF; CDR3 DNA: TGTGCCAGCAGCTTAAGTAGCTCGGTCAATGAGCAGTTCTTC
J gene: TRBJ1-5; V gene: TRBV4-2; CDR3 length: 18; clone size: -; D gene: TRBD1; CDR3 protein: CASSQDAWGQGPSQPQHF; CDR3 DNA: TGTGCCAGCAGCCAAGATGCGTGGGGACAGGGTCCGAGTCAGCCCCAGCATTTT